A single sample gave rise to the 13 T cell receptor beta chains below, sequenced in a study of CD8 T cells in ankylosing spondylitis. TCRdb redid the calling of the 5' RACE reads with MiXCR, one entry per CDR3 protein. The data contain fewer than 250,000 distinct CDR3 sequences, roughly a tenth of them seen just once; the ten biggest clones take up approximately 2.5%. Source material: blood, either unsorted or a sorted T cell fraction (not recorded which). The receptors here all came from a male donor with ankylosing spondylitis or in good health (not recorded which).

This clonotype was counted at least ten times. The chain is built from TRBV3-1 and TRBJ2-1, with 9 bases lining up with TRBD2. The germline gives CDR1 LGHDT, CDR2 YNNKEL (reference sequence). V gave up 7 bases and J gave up 7 bases; unmatched junction bases: 11. The CDR3 length is 15 residues. In DNA form, the CDR3 reads TGTGCCAGCATCGGGGGCGGGGGGGCCCGAAATGAGCAGTTCTTC. Its translation is CASIGGGGARNEQFF.

This clonotype has ten or more counts. The genes are TRBV5-1 and TRBJ1-1; 7 bases fit TRBD1. CDR3 length equals 15 residues. From germline, CDR1 is SGHRS and CDR2 YFSETQ. V shed 4 bases and J 0 bases; nucleotides not matched to a gene: 6. The CDR3 DNA is TGCGCCAGCAGCGGATTACAGGGGTTGAACACTGAAGCTTTCTTT. Protein product: CASSGLQGLNTEAFF.

This clonotype occurred many times. The chain has TRBV20-1 and TRBJ2-1; 10 positions agree with TRBD2. V lost 5 bases to trimming and J lost 4 bases; unmatched junction nucleotides: 5. The germline CDR1 and CDR2 sequences are DFQATT and SNEGSKA (reference sequence). This CDR3 region has 14 residues. The CDR3 spells CSASPSGGYNEQFF. In nucleotides, the CDR3 is TGCAGTGCTTCGCCTAGCGGGGGTTACAATGAGCAGTTCTTC.

This clonotype was found many times. This chain joins TRBV12-3 or TRBV12-4 and TRBJ1-1; 10 nucleotides line up with TRBD1. After removal of 5 bases from V and 9 bases from J, the junction contained 6 bases not matched to a gene. This CDR3 has 13 residues. The CDR3 protein is CASSTPDRGKAFF. The CDR3 DNA reads as TGTGCCAGCAGTACCCCGGACAGGGGGAAAGCTTTCTTT.

This clonotype has only a few counts. The chain carries TRBV18 and TRBJ2-3; D tentatively fits TRBD1 or TRBD2 (5 bases each). Germline V gene data show CDR1 as KGHSH and CDR2 as LQKENI. This CDR3 is 15 amino acids long. Trimming stripped 3 bases from V and 2 bases from J, with 12 bases between. The CDR3 protein is CASSPGPTFTDTQYF. CDR3 in DNA: TGTGCCAGCTCACCGGGACCCACCTTCACAGATACGCAGTATTTT.

In this sample, this clonotype turned up many times. The chain employs TRBV3-1 and TRBJ2-2, with D maybe TRBD1 (6 bases). Per germline, CDR1 LGHDT and CDR2 YNNKEL (reference sequence). Trimming stripped 3 bases from V and 4 bases from J, with 15 bases between. The CDR3 has 16 amino acids. CDR3 DNA sequence: TGTGCCAGCAGCCAGGGGACACTTTCGGGCACCGGGGAGCTGTTTTTT. Translated, it gives CASSQGTLSGTGELFF.

This clonotype has at least ten counts. The rearrangement uses TRBV18 and TRBJ2-1; 8 nucleotides align to TRBD1. The CDR3 length is 15 residues. Unmatched junction bases numbered 5, after V lost 0 bases and J lost 7 bases. Germline CDR1 KGHSH, CDR2 LQKENI. Written as DNA, the CDR3 is TGTGCCAGCTCACCACCCGGACAGGGAGCGAATGAGCAGTTCTTC. Amino acids: CASSPPGQGANEQFF.

The CDR3 sequence is CASIQTSGGPTGELFF. CDR3 sequence (DNA): TGTGCCAGCATCCAGACTAGCGGGGGACCTACCGGGGAGCTGTTTTTT. This sequence joins TRBV12-3 or TRBV12-4 and TRBJ2-2; 12 positions match TRBD2. There are 16 residues in the CDR3. V was clipped by 7 bases and J by 5 bases; unmatched bases: 8.

This clonotype has a count of ten or more. The chain has TRBV30 and TRBJ2-4; the match to TRBD1 covers 9 bases. The CDR3 contains 17 residues. V shed 5 bases and J 1 base; nucleotides not matched to a gene: 12. Germline values: CDR1 GTSNPN, CDR2 SVGIG (reference sequence). The CDR3 DNA sequence: TGTGCCTGGGCGGTGACAGGGGGGCTGGTGGCCAAAAACATTCAGTACTTC. The encoded protein is CAWAVTGGLVAKNIQYF.

In its sample, this clonotype was seen many times. The chain uses TRBV29-1 and TRBJ2-2, with 8 bases matching TRBD1. The CDR3 length is 14 residues. The V gene's germline CDR1 is SQVTM and CDR2 ANQGSEA. V dropped 6 bases and J dropped 3; count of bases not matched to a gene: 6. The CDR3 DNA reads as TGCAGCGTAGCAGGGGGCTTCGACACCGGGGAGCTGTTTTTT. It translates to CSVAGGFDTGELFF.

This clonotype was seen many times. V gene TRBV24-1 combines with J gene TRBJ1-5; 8 bases match TRBD1. J lost 2 bases, V lost 1 base, and 15 bases had no gene match. The length of the CDR3 is 20 residues. Germline V gene data show CDR1 as KGHDR and CDR2 as SFDVKD. The CDR3 reads CATSDFLRGRGREGNQPQHF. CDR3 sequence (DNA): TGTGCCACCAGTGATTTTCTTCGCGGCAGGGGGCGCGAGGGCAATCAGCCCCAGCATTTT.

There are many counts of this clonotype. CDR3 in amino acids: CASSYLAGGNNEQFF. DNA for the CDR3: TGTGCCAGCAGTTACCTGGCGGGAGGCAACAATGAGCAGTTCTTC. The rearrangement links TRBV6-5 to TRBJ2-1, with 8 bases aligning to TRBD2. In germline, CDR1 is MNHEY, CDR2 SVGAGI. V trimming: 2 bases; J trimming: 5 bases; junction bases outside the gene matches: 5. The length of the CDR3 is 15 residues.

There are many counts of this clonotype. The gene calls are TRBV5-1 and TRBJ2-5, with 7 nucleotides matching TRBD1. This CDR3 is 13 amino acids long. The germline gives CDR1 SGHRS, CDR2 YFSETQ. V was clipped by 0 bases and J by 11 bases; unmatched bases: 7. This chain's CDR3 is CASSLAGTAYQYF. The CDR3 DNA follows: TGCGCCAGCAGCTTGGCCGGGACAGCCTATCAGTACTTC. Combining the CDR3 with reference TRBV5-1 and TRBJ2-5 gives the whole variable domain KAGVTQTPRYLIKTRGQQVTLSCSPISGHRSVSWYQQTPGQGLQFLFEYFSETQRNKGNFPGRFSGRQFSNSRSEMNVSTLELGDSALYLCASSLAGTAYQYFGPGTRLLVL.